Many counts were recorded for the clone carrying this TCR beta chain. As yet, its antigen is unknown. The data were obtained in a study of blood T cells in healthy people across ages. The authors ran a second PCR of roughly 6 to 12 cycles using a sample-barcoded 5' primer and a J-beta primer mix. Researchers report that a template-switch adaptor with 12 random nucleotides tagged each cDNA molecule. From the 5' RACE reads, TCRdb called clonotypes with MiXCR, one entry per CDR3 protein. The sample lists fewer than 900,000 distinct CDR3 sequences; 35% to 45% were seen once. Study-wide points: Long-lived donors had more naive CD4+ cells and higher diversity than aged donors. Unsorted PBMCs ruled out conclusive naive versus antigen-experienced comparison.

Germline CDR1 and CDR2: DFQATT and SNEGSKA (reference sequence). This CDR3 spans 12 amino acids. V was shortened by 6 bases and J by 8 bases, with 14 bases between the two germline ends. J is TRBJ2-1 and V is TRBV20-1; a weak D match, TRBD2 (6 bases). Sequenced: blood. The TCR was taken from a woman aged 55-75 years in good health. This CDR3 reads CSAAGAGDEQFF. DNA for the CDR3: TGCAGTGCCGCCGGAGCGGGCGATGAGCAGTTCTTC.